This TCR beta chain is drawn from a study of monozygotic twins with inflammatory bowel disease. Each donor had approximately 2.5 ml of blood drawn. Amplification used two nested PCRs: 15 to 20 cycles, then about 10 cycles, on TCRalpha/TCRbeta cDNA. From the 5' RACE reads, TCRdb lists one entry per CDR3 protein and no DNA. Across around 410,000 distinct CDR3 sequences, the top ten clones capture 2% to 3% of the sample. Study-wide results and limits: No distinction between different T cell subtypes was possible. Compared with healthy co-twins, IBD patients showed reduced TCRbeta repertoire diversity by inverse Simpson.

As concerns this clonotype: Its antigen is not identified.

Sequenced material: blood. The TCR comes from a human donor with ulcerative colitis or Crohn's disease, or a healthy co-twin of an affected twin (not recorded which).

CDR3 in amino acids: CASSQVAGVLNEQFF. The V gene is TRBV4-1, the J gene TRBJ2-1; the TRBD2 assignment by TCRdb is unverifiable without DNA. CDR3 length: 15 amino acids. Looked up from germline, CDR1 is MGHRA and CDR2 is YSYEKL.